The following is a TCR beta chain sequence with its context. The antigen remains undetermined. The CDR3 extends over 14 amino acids. V was pared by 2 bases and J by 1 base, with 8 bases between. The germline V gene has CDR1 SGHVS and CDR2 FNYEAQ. It was with 60 Vbeta and 13 Jbeta primers that the PCR ran. Produced via immunoSEQ multiplex PCR; TCRdb's table is partial and in-frame only. The sample has about 140,000 clones; roughly 79% are singletons. The data were taken from a study of cytomegalovirus exposure and HLA in healthy donors. Study-level points and caveats: While the bulk of TCR sequences proved rare, some public TCRs turned up in many donors. Reportedly, fewer N-insertions than the approximately 700-donor mean appeared in an Asian-associated ancestry cluster in a later analysis. DRB1 showed the most TCR associations and HLA-C the fewest in a later analysis, as rates varied by HLA locus.

The sample taken for sequencing was PBMCs. This clonotype was obtained from a male donor in good health and CMV-seronegative. The chain joins TRBV7-6 to TRBJ1-1; D gene ambiguous. The CDR3 region has the DNA TGTGCCAGCAGCTTAAAACAGACGAACACTGAAGCTTTCTTT. It specifies CASSLKQTNTEAFF.